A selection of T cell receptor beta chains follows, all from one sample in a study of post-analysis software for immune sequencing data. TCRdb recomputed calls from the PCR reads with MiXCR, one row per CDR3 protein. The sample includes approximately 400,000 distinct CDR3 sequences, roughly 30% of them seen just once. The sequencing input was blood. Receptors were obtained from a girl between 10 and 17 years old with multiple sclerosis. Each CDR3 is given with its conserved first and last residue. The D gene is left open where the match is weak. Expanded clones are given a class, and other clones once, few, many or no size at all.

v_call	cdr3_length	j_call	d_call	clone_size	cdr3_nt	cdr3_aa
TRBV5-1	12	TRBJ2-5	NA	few	TGCGCCAGCAGCGGCCCCCAAGAGACCCAGTACTTC	CASSGPQETQYF
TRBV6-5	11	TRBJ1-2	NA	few	TGTGCCAGCAGTAGCGAGGGGGGCTACACCTTC	CASSSEGGYTF
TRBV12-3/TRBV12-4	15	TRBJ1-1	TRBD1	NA	TGTGCCAGCAGCGAGACCAGGGGGTTGAACACTGAAGCTTTCTTT	CASSETRGLNTEAFF
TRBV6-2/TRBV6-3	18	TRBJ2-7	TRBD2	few	TGTGCCAGCAGACGGGCCTTAGGACTAGCGGGGGCCCCCTACGAGCAGTACTTC	CASRRALGLAGAPYEQYF
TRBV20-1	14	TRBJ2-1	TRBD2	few	TGCAGTGCTGGAGGAGGGCGGGGGGGAGGTGAGCAGTTCTTC	CSAGGGRGGGEQFF
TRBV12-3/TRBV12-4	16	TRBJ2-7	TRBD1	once	TGTGCCAGCAGCAAATGGGCCGGGACAGGGACCTACGAGCAGTACTTC	CASSKWAGTGTYEQYF
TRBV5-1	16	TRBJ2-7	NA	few	TGCGCCAGCAGCCTAAGCTTCGACCGAGCCTCCTACGAGCAGTACTTC	CASSLSFDRASYEQYF
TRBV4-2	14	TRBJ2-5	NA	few	TGTGCCAGCAGCCAAGATTGGGGTGGAGAGACCCAGTACTTC	CASSQDWGGETQYF
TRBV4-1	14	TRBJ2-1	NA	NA	TGCGCCAGCAGCCTAAGTCCCCTTTCCAATGAGCAGTTCTTC	CASSLSPLSNEQFF
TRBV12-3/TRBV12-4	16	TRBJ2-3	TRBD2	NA	TGTGCCAGCAGTCGACGAGCGGGGCGGGTCACAGATACGCAGTATTTT	CASSRRAGRVTDTQYF
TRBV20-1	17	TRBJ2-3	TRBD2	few	TGCAGTGCTAGAGATCGGGACGGGACTAGTCACACAGATACGCAGTATTTT	CSARDRDGTSHTDTQYF
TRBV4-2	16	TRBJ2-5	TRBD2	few	TGTGCCAGCAGCCAAGTAGCAGCGGGGGGGGAAGAGACCCAGTACTTC	CASSQVAAGGEETQYF
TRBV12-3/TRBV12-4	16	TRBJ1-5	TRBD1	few	TGTGCCAGCAGTTTCCGACAGGGGTATAGCAATCAGCCCCAGCATTTT	CASSFRQGYSNQPQHF
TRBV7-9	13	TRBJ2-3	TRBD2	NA	TGTGCCAGCAGCTTACGGGGGGACGATACGCAGTATTTT	CASSLRGDDTQYF
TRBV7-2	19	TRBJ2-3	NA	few	TGTGCCAGCAGCTTAGCGGGAGTAGAGTATGTGGCACGCACAGATACGCAGTATTTT	CASSLAGVEYVARTDTQYF
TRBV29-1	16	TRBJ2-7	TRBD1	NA	TGCAGCGTTGGGACCCTTGGGGACAGGGTGACTTACGAGCAGTACTTC	CSVGTLGDRVTYEQYF
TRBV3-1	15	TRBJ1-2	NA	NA	TGTGCCAGCAGCCAAGATCATCGAATTAACTATGGCTACACCTTC	CASSQDHRINYGYTF
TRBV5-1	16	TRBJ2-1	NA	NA	TGCGCCAGCAGCTTGGGTACAGGGCTAAACTACAATGAGCAGTTCTTC	CASSLGTGLNYNEQFF
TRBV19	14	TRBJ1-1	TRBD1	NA	TGTGCCAGTAGTACGTCCCGGACAGGGGTTGGAGCTTTCTTT	CASSTSRTGVGAFF
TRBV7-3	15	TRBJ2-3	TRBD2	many	TGTGCCAGCAGCTCTAGCGGGGCTAGCACAGATACGCAGTATTTT	CASSSSGASTDTQYF
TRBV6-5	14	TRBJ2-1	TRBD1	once	TGTGCCAGCAGTTCGACCGGGACAGGGGGAGAGCAGTTCTTC	CASSSTGTGGEQFF
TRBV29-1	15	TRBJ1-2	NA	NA	TGCAGCGTTTCCCACAGGGAGGCGGCCCCCTATGGCTACACCTTC	CSVSHREAAPYGYTF
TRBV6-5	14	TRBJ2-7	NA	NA	TGTGCCAGCAGTCCGGGGCGTCTGGACCACGAGCAGTACTTC	CASSPGRLDHEQYF
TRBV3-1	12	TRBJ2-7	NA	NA	TGTGCCGGCAGCCAAGATTTGGACGAGCAGTACTTC	CAGSQDLDEQYF
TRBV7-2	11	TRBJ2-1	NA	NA	TGTGCCAGCGAGCGGTACAATGAGCAGTTCTTC	CASERYNEQFF
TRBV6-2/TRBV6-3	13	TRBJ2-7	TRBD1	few	TGTGCCAGCAGTTTCGCAGGGGGTTACGAGCAGTACTTC	CASSFAGGYEQYF
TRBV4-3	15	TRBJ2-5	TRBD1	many	TGCGCCAGCAGCCCCAGGACAGGACACCAAGAGACCCAGTACTTC	CASSPRTGHQETQYF
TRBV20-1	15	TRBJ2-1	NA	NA	TGCAGTGCTAGAGATCAAAGTGGCTCCTACAATGAGCAGTTCTTC	CSARDQSGSYNEQFF
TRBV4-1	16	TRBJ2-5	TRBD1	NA	TGCGCCAGCAGCCTTGCCAGGACAGGGGGCGTGGAGACCCAGTACTTC	CASSLARTGGVETQYF
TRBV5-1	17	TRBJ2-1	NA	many	TGCGCCAGCAGCTTGGAGGGACGTCCGAGCTCCTACAATGAGCAGTTCTTC	CASSLEGRPSSYNEQFF
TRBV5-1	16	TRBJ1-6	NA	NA	TGCGCCAGCAGCGTTGGAGCTGGACAGAGGAGTTCACCCCTCCACTTT	CASSVGAGQRSSPLHF
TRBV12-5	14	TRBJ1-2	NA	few	TGTGCTAGTGGTTTAGCCCCCTACGGGGAGGGCTACACCTTC	CASGLAPYGEGYTF
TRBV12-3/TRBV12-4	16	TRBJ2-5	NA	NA	TGTGCCAGCAGTCCCGGGGGTAGCGGCCCCCAAGAGACCCAGTACTTC	CASSPGGSGPQETQYF
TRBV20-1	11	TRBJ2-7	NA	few	TGCAGTGCTAGATGGCGAAGCGAGCAGTACTTC	CSARWRSEQYF